The 20 T cell receptor beta chains below come from one sample, sequenced in a study of cytomegalovirus exposure and HLA in healthy donors. 60 Vbeta and 13 Jbeta primers were used in PCR. Clones were sequenced by immunoSEQ multiplex PCR, and TCRdb holds only the in-frame ones, with some missing. The data show about 140,000 clones, about two thirds seen once. Sequencing was performed on PBMCs. These receptors all stem from a man aged 25-45 years in good health and CMV-seropositive.

The chain is built from TRBV7-3 and TRBJ2-5; TRBD2 aligns across 12 bases. This CDR3 has 17 residues. The junction had 11 bases not matched to a gene; V was cut back by 5 bases and J by 4 bases. Germline V CDR1 and CDR2: SGHTA, FQGTGA. The CDR3 spells CASSPMPLAGGPETQYF. As DNA, the CDR3 is TGTGCCAGCAGCCCGATGCCCCTAGCGGGAGGGCCAGAGACCCAGTACTTC.

CDR3 region: CASSPPGGAAGPGELFF. The CDR3 DNA reads as TGTGCCAGCAGCCCCCCGGGGGGAGCGGCGGGTCCCGGGGAGCTGTTTTTT. The J gene is TRBJ2-2, the V gene TRBV9, with TRBD2 identical over 7 bases. The junction had 15 bases not matched to a gene; V was cut back by 4 bases and J by 6 bases. Germline-derived CDR1 and CDR2 are SGDLS and YYNGEE. This CDR3 is built from 17 residues.

This clone was seen only a few times. The chain couples TRBV9 to TRBJ1-2; 7 nucleotides agree with TRBD1. This CDR3 region has 13 residues. V trimming: 2 bases; J trimming: 8 bases; junction bases outside the gene matches: 6. In germline, CDR1 is SGDLS, CDR2 YYNGEE. The CDR3 sequence is CASSVGPGGGYTF. CDR3 DNA sequence: TGTGCCAGCAGCGTTGGCCCAGGGGGAGGCTACACCTTC.

The chain is built from TRBV5-8 and TRBJ2-5, with D hard to call. The CDR3 has 13 amino acids. Germline CDR1 reads SGHTS; CDR2 reads YDEGEE. Trimming cost V 7 bases and J 1 base, with 11 bases left between them. In DNA form, the CDR3 reads TGTGCCAGCGGCCTTTGGGCCCAAGAGACCCAGTACTTC. Its translation is CASGLWAQETQYF.

V usage is TRBV19 and J usage is TRBJ2-4; TRBD2 matches at 8 bases. V was clipped by 5 bases and J by 6 bases; unmatched bases: 9. Germline V gives CDR1 LNHDA, CDR2 SQIVND (reference sequence). CDR3 length: 15 residues. The DNA for the CDR3 is TGTGCCAGTAGTGGGGTAACTAGCGGTTTAAACATTCAGTACTTC. This translates into CASSGVTSGLNIQYF. Filled out from reference TRBV19 and TRBJ2-4, the complete variable domain reads DGGITQSPKYLFRKEGQNVTLSCEQNLNHDAMYWYRQDPGQGLRLIYYSQIVNDFQKGDIAEGYSVSREKKESFPLTVTSAQKNPTAFYLCASSGVTSGLNIQYFGAGTRLSVL.

This clone appeared a single time. This chain joins TRBV5-1 and TRBJ2-1, with D possibly being TRBD2 (5 bases). This CDR3 is built from 16 residues. The V gene's germline CDR1 is SGHRS and CDR2 YFSETQ. Trimming removed 0 bases from V and 1 base from J, with 11 bases in between. As DNA, the CDR3 is TGCGCCAGCAGCTTGGGCTGGGAGATGTCCTACAATGAGCAGTTCTTC. It is translated as CASSLGWEMSYNEQFF. The complete variable domain, with remaining parts taken from reference TRBV5-1 and TRBJ2-1, reads KAGVTQTPRYLIKTRGQQVTLSCSPISGHRSVSWYQQTPGQGLQFLFEYFSETQRNKGNFPGRFSGRQFSNSRSEMNVSTLELGDSALYLCASSLGWEMSYNEQFFGPGTRLTVL.

This chain joins TRBV7-9 and TRBJ2-1; no firm D call. Trimming pared 6 bases from V and 4 bases from J, leaving 13 bases between. This CDR3 is 14 amino acids long. Looked up from germline, CDR1 is SEHNR and CDR2 is FQNEAQ (reference sequence). The CDR3 loop is CASRTRSGYNEQFF. CDR3 in DNA: TGTGCCAGCAGAACACGGTCCGGGTACAATGAGCAGTTCTTC.

This clone has just a few counts. The chain employs TRBV5-1 and TRBJ2-3; tentative D call: TRBD1 (6 bases). Looked up from germline, CDR1 is SGHRS and CDR2 is YFSETQ. CDR3 length equals 16 residues. V lost 4 bases and J 2 bases, leaving 17 bases between the germline ends. The CDR3, as DNA: TGCGCCAGCAGCCAAACAGGGTACACAACCACAGATACGCAGTATTTT. Encoded protein: CASSQTGYTTTDTQYF.

V gene TRBV6-5 combines with J gene TRBJ2-5, with TRBD2 as a possible D gene (5 bases). The germline V gene encodes CDR1 MNHEY and CDR2 SVGAGI. With 4 bases removed from V and 3 bases from J, the gap between germline ends came to 18 bases. The CDR3 sequence is 16 residues long. For the CDR3, the DNA is TGTGCCAGCAGTTCCCCCGAGGGCCGCCCAAAAGAGACCCAGTACTTC. Translating it yields CASSSPEGRPKETQYF.

V and J are TRBV5-6 and TRBJ2-5; 11 bases match TRBD1. The end of the DNA is better explained by TRBJ2-7, so the J call may be wrong. Germline V CDR1 and CDR2: SGHDT, YYEEEE. CDR3 length: 15 amino acids. This CDR3 reads CASSFPGQGAYEQYF. CDR3 bases: TGTGCCAGCAGCTTTCCGGGACAGGGGGCCTACGAGCAGTACTTC.

This chain connects TRBV19 to TRBJ1-5; 7 bases line up with TRBD1. Germline-derived CDR1 and CDR2 are LNHDA and SQIVND (reference sequence). The CDR3 has 14 residues. With V trimmed by 4 bases and J by 11 bases, 11 bases remained unmatched. CDR3 protein: CASSSGTAVRTQHF. The CDR3 bases are TGTGCCAGTAGTAGCGGGACAGCAGTTCGGACCCAGCATTTT.

The chain combines TRBV4-1 with TRBJ1-6; D not resolved. The V and J ends lost 0 bases and 12 bases respectively, with 9 bases between them. CDR3 length: 13 residues. Germline V gene lookup returns CDR1 MGHRA and CDR2 YSYEKL. CDR3 DNA: TGCGCCAGCAGCCAAGATATTGGGAGACCCCTCCACTTT. This codes for CASSQDIGRPLHF.

This chain connects TRBV5-1 to TRBJ2-1; D is perhaps TRBD2 (5 bases). CDR3 size: 17 residues. In germline, CDR1 is SGHRS, CDR2 YFSETQ. V lost 2 bases, J lost 2 bases, and 17 bases lay in between. The CDR3 reads CASSFGGVGGPYNEQFF. As DNA, the CDR3 is TGCGCCAGCAGCTTTGGTGGGGTGGGCGGGCCCTACAATGAGCAGTTCTTC.

CDR3 sequence (DNA): TGTGCCATCAGTGTCGGAGGCCTCCCTGAAGCTTTCTTT. Amino acid sequence: CAISVGGLPEAFF. This chain joins TRBV10-3 and TRBJ1-1, with D uncertain. Germline V gene sequence: CDR1 ENHRY, CDR2 SYGVKD. The CDR3 spans 13 residues. V was cut by 4 bases and J by 6 bases, with 12 bases left in between.

The chain couples TRBV27 to TRBJ2-2; D gene ambiguous. The CDR3 totals 11 residues. The germline CDR1 and CDR2 sequences are MNHEY and SMNVEV (reference sequence). V lost 5 bases, J lost 6 bases, and 4 bases lay in between. In DNA, the CDR3 is TGTGCCAGCAGTATCGCCGGGGAGCTGTTTTTT. Amino acid sequence: CASSIAGELFF.

The V and J genes are TRBV5-4 and TRBJ2-2, with unresolved D. V was pared by 6 bases and J by 2 bases, with 5 bases between. The CDR3 is 12 amino acids. Germline V gene sequence: CDR1 SGHNT, CDR2 YYREEE (reference sequence). The CDR3 sequence: CASNLNTGELFF. CDR3 DNA: TGTGCCAGCAACCTAAACACCGGGGAGCTGTTTTTT.

J is TRBJ2-1 and V is TRBV19, with D uncertain. V was trimmed by 2 bases and J by 8 bases, leaving 10 bases between them. Germline CDR1 and CDR2: LNHDA and SQIVND (reference sequence). The CDR3 covers 13 residues. CDR3: CASSILAQDEQFF. The CDR3, as DNA: TGTGCCAGTAGTATACTCGCTCAGGATGAGCAGTTCTTC.

The DNA of the CDR3 is TGTGCCAGCATGTCAGGGATGGATGAGCAGTTCTTC. This gives the protein CASMSGMDEQFF. J is TRBJ2-1 and V is TRBV6-6, with a possible D match to TRBD1 (5 bases). Germline CDR1 reads MNHNY; CDR2 reads SVGAGI (reference sequence). The V end lost 7 bases, the J end lost 8 bases, and 12 bases lay between the germline ends. The CDR3 has 12 amino acids.

As for this clone: Mismatch with germline at one junction end may stem from a read error. The V call is TRBV7-9, the J call TRBJ2-7, with TRBD2 as a possible D gene (5 bases). The CDR3 has 12 amino acids. CDR1 SEHNR and CDR2 FQNEAQ come from the germline V gene (reference sequence). The CDR3 protein is CSSSLEAYEQYF. The CDR3 coding sequence is TGTTCCAGCAGCTTGGAGGCCTACGAGCAGTACTTC.

The gene calls are TRBV7-9 and TRBJ2-1, with a weak D call TRBD2 (6 bases). Germline V gene lookup returns CDR1 SEHNR and CDR2 FQNEAQ (reference sequence). V lost 3 bases, J lost 8 bases, and 23 bases lay in between. The CDR3 has 17 amino acids. The CDR3 loop is CASSFVRTREDFDEQFF. DNA of the CDR3: TGTGCCAGCAGCTTTGTTAGAACGAGGGAGGATTTCGATGAGCAGTTCTTC.